The entry that follows covers one TCR beta chain sequence. This record belongs to a study of technical replicates of blood from a handful of donors. Clones were read by immunoSEQ multiplex PCR, and TCRdb kept only the in-frame ones, dropping some. This sample carries about 18,000 clones, approximately 83% of them seen once, and the ten largest clones take roughly a tenth. Sequencing input: PBMCs. This TCR was sampled from a human donor in good health. Some clones in this sample may be carry-over from other donors' samples.

CDR3 nucleotide sequence: TGCGCCAGCAGCCATCCGACCGGGACTAGCGGTCCTCCAGATACGCAGTATTTT. It is translated as CASSHPTGTSGPPDTQYF. The V and J genes are TRBV4-1 and TRBJ2-3; 11 nucleotides agree with TRBD2. Trimming removed 3 bases from V and 4 bases from J; junction bases left unmatched: 12. CDR3 length: 18 amino acids. CDR1 is MGHRA and CDR2 is YSYEKL in the germline V gene.